The TCR beta chain described here comes from a study of cytomegalovirus exposure and HLA in healthy donors. The PCR ran on 60 Vbeta and 13 Jbeta primers. The data were produced by immunoSEQ multiplex PCR, yet TCRdb's version contains in-frame clones alone and is incomplete. The data contain about 160,000 clones, about 79% of them seen just once; the ten biggest clones take up under 6.5%. The sequence came from a man in his fifties in good health and CMV-seropositive. Sample: PBMCs.

This CDR3 is CASSQDRGGYYNEQFF. As DNA, the CDR3 is TGTGCCAGCAGCCAAGACAGGGGAGGGTACTACAATGAGCAGTTCTTC. The V call is TRBV4-2, the J call TRBJ2-1; D possibly corresponds to TRBD2 (7 bases). The V gene lost 0 bases and the J gene lost 3 bases, with 12 bases spanning the gap. CDR3 length: 16 amino acids. CDR1 LGHNA and CDR2 YNFKEQ come from the germline V gene.